Detailed here is one TCR beta chain. This CDR3 spans 15 amino acids. Germline V CDR1 and CDR2: SGHVS, FQNEAQ. V was shortened by 1 base and J by 0 bases, with 9 bases between the two germline ends. Using immunoSEQ multiplex PCR, the repertoire was profiled, and TCRdb retains in-frame clones only, with some absent. The profile covers 210,000 or so clones, with 83% appearing a single time and about 5.3% taken by the ten largest. Exposed enrollees encountered a COVID-19 case at some point within 2 weeks before study entry. This sample is drawn from a study of blood T cell repertoires in COVID-19. The rearrangement joins TRBV7-8 to TRBJ1-1, with D maybe TRBD1 (5 bases). Sequenced: PBMCs or T cells enriched from blood (not recorded which). This receptor was identified in a woman in her 50s who had been exposed to COVID-19. The CDR3 loop reads CASSLVAGLNTEAFF. CDR3 bases: TGTGCCAGCAGCTTAGTTGCAGGGTTGAACACTGAAGCTTTCTTT. The variable domain in full, completed from reference TRBV7-8 and TRBJ1-1, reads GAGVSQSPRYKVAKRGQDVALRCDPISGHVSLFWYQQALGQGPEFLTYFQNEAQLDKSGLPSDRFFAERPEGSVSTLKIQRTQQEDSAVYLCASSLVAGLNTEAFFGQGTRLTVV.